The sequence of this TCR beta chain was determined in a study of T cell repertoires in cytomegalovirus infection. Whole-study context: Evidence of both CMV infection and a matching HLA type came from public TCR beta signatures.

In this sample, this clonotype turned up a few times. Its antigen remains unknown. V lost 11 bases and J lost 0; bases outside the gene matches: 7. Germline CDR1 is SNHLY and CDR2 is FYNNEI. CDR3 length: 14 residues. TCRdb ran MiXCR on the reads and lists one entry per CDR3 protein. The sample holds approximately 550,000 distinct CDR3 sequences, 16% seen once. Findings and limits, study-wide: In two of eight donors, the top clonotype was HLA-C-restricted CMV-specific. Pooled public TCR beta family frequency picked out CMV carriers with the relevant HLA.

This TCR was sampled from a human donor in good health (CMV status not recorded). Some clones in this sample may be carry-over from other donors' samples. V usage is TRBV2 and J usage is TRBJ2-1; TRBD2 matches 7 bases. What was sequenced was CD8+ T cells from PBMCs. The CDR3 bases are TGTGCCGGGGGGGGTGCTAACTCCTACAATGAGCAGTTCTTC. As protein: CAGGGANSYNEQFF.